The T cell receptor beta chain described here comes from a study of blood T cell repertoires in COVID-19. Some clones are missing from TCRdb's copy, which holds only in-frame ones; the method was immunoSEQ multiplex PCR. The data hold 200,000 to 250,000 clones, with more than 65% observed a single time. V shed 2 bases, J shed 9 bases, and the junction held 4 bases outside the gene matches. Germline CDR1 is SGDLS and CDR2 is YYNGEE. The CDR3 loop spans 15 amino acids. The rearrangement joins TRBV9 to TRBJ1-6; 11 bases are a match to TRBD1. The source material was peripheral blood. The TCR originated in a human donor in a cohort sampled during active COVID-19. The CDR3 region has the DNA TGTGCCAGCAGCGTCGGGACAGGGGGTTCTTCACCCCTCCACTTT. Protein: CASSVGTGGSSPLHF.